Each of the 26 T cell receptor beta chains below was sequenced from the same sample in a study of identical twins. Each CDR3 protein is one row after TCRdb ran MiXCR on the 5' RACE reads. The sample consists of 600,000 to 800,000 distinct CDR3 sequences, around 20% of them appearing once. This same sample was also taken into another study, of T cells expressing NK-cell markers.

Sequencing used PBMCs. Receptors originate from a woman aged 18-30 years in good health.

The chain recombines TRBV7-9 with TRBJ2-7; the match to TRBD1 covers 7 bases. Unmatched junction bases numbered 11, after V lost 2 bases and J lost 4 bases. Per germline, CDR1 SEHNR and CDR2 FQNEAQ (reference sequence). The CDR3 spans 16 residues. CDR3: CASSLLTGTAFYEQYF. CDR3 nucleotide sequence: TGTGCCAGCAGCTTATTAACCGGGACAGCCTTTTACGAGCAGTACTTC.

This clonotype was detected a few times. V usage is TRBV5-1 and J usage is TRBJ2-3, with 7 bases fitting TRBD1. The CDR3 extends over 15 amino acids. V lost 3 bases and J lost 2; bases outside the gene matches: 6. Germline V lookup: CDR1 SGHRS, CDR2 YFSETQ. The CDR3 protein is CASSSGQLNTDTQYF. CDR3 in DNA: TGCGCCAGCAGCTCGGGACAGCTCAACACAGATACGCAGTATTTT.

This clonotype has a handful of counts. The chain joins TRBV20-1 to TRBJ1-1, with D possibly matching TRBD1 (5 bases). Trimming shortened V by 4 bases and J by 6 bases, and 24 bases separated the two germline ends. The CDR3 extends over 16 amino acids. Looked up from germline, CDR1 is DFQATT and CDR2 is SNEGSKA (reference sequence). The DNA of the CDR3 is TGCAGTGCTACTACCCCCTCGGGGGGACGAGGCTCTGAAGCTTTCTTT. This codes for CSATTPSGGRGSEAFF.

Written as DNA, the CDR3 is TGTGCCAGCAGCGCAAAGACGGCTTCAGGCGAGCAGTACTTC. Protein: CASSAKTASGEQYF. The chain is built from TRBV9 and TRBJ2-7, with unresolved D. Germline CDR1 SGDLS, CDR2 YYNGEE. The CDR3 runs 14 residues. Deletions cut 3 bases from V and 6 bases from J, with 16 bases between.

This chain links TRBV6-5 with TRBJ2-1; 10 nucleotides match TRBD2. The V gene's germline CDR1 is MNHEY and CDR2 SVGAGI. The CDR3 is 16 amino acids. The junction had 10 bases not matched to a gene; V was cut back by 4 bases and J by 7 bases. The CDR3: CASSSLPAGGPNEQFF. In DNA, the CDR3 is TGTGCCAGCAGTTCCCTACCAGCGGGGGGGCCTAATGAGCAGTTCTTC.

The V call is TRBV20-1, the J call TRBJ2-3; no reliable D call. V shed 6 bases and J shed 0 bases, with 10 bases lying between them. The CDR3 is 13 amino acids. The germline gives CDR1 DFQATT, CDR2 SNEGSKA (reference sequence). The CDR3 coding sequence is TGCAGTGCCCCCGCCCGCAGCACAGATACGCAGTATTTT. Translated, it gives CSAPARSTDTQYF.

The V and J genes are TRBV27 and TRBJ2-7; TRBD1 matches at 7 bases. The CDR3 has 13 amino acids. V was clipped by 4 bases and J by 6 bases; unmatched bases: 6. From germline, CDR1 is MNHEY and CDR2 SMNVEV (reference sequence). The CDR3 DNA reads TGTGCCAGCAGTTGGACAGGCTTAACCGAGCAGTACTTC. It specifies CASSWTGLTEQYF.

V gene TRBV5-8 combines with J gene TRBJ2-3, with 8 bases aligning to TRBD1. The germline V gene has CDR1 SGHTS and CDR2 YDEGEE. CDR3 length equals 16 residues. After removal of 3 bases from V and 6 bases from J, the junction contained 12 bases not matched to a gene. This CDR3 is CASSWTVGQGSDTQYF. The CDR3 nucleotides read TGTGCCAGCAGCTGGACGGTTGGACAGGGATCGGATACGCAGTATTTT.

This clonotype has more than one count but fewer than ten. The V call is TRBV20-1, the J call TRBJ2-7; a possible D gene is TRBD1 (5 bases). Germline loops: CDR1 DFQATT, CDR2 SNEGSKA (reference sequence). V was trimmed by 1 base and J by 2 bases, leaving 18 bases between them. This CDR3 comprises 16 residues. The CDR3 sequence is CSARGGTPSQPYEQYF. The DNA of the CDR3 is TGCAGTGCTAGAGGGGGCACACCGAGCCAACCCTACGAGCAGTACTTC.

This clonotype has a handful of counts. The gene calls are TRBV20-1 and TRBJ1-1; D gene ambiguous. The germline V gene encodes CDR1 DFQATT and CDR2 SNEGSKA (reference sequence). This CDR3 comprises 15 residues. V was cut by 4 bases and J by 4 bases, with 19 bases left in between. CDR3 amino acids: CSANTLAQGITEAFF. CDR3 nucleotide sequence: TGCAGTGCTAATACACTGGCCCAAGGGATCACTGAAGCTTTCTTT.

This clonotype was seen many times. The chain is built from TRBV3-1 and TRBJ2-1; the match to TRBD1 covers 10 bases. The V gene's germline CDR1 is LGHDT and CDR2 YNNKEL (reference sequence). Trimming removed 0 bases from V and 5 bases from J; junction bases left unmatched: 10. The CDR3 length is 18 residues. The CDR3 loop reads CASSQEVSDRGMDNEQFF. Written as DNA, the CDR3 is TGTGCCAGCAGCCAAGAGGTGTCGGACAGGGGGATGGACAATGAGCAGTTCTTC.

This clonotype occurred a few times. DNA for the CDR3: TGCGCCAGCAGCTGGACGGGACCCTCTTGGGAGCAGTACTTC. Translation gives CASSWTGPSWEQYF. The chain uses TRBV5-1 and TRBJ2-7; D assignment may be TRBD1 or TRBD2 (5 bases each). V lost 3 bases to trimming and J lost 7 bases, with 17 bases between them. The germline CDR1 and CDR2 sequences are SGHRS and YFSETQ. This CDR3 region has 14 residues.

This clonotype occurred many times. The CDR3 nucleotides are TGTGCCAGCAGCTTTCAGGAAGCGAATACGCAGTATTTT. It encodes CASSFQEANTQYF. The chain links TRBV7-9 to TRBJ2-3; no clear D gene. Germline V gene sequence: CDR1 SEHNR, CDR2 FQNEAQ (reference sequence). The length of the CDR3 is 13 residues. Trimming took 3 bases from V and 7 from J, leaving 11 bases between them.

The chain couples TRBV11-2 to TRBJ2-5, with D possibly TRBD2 on 6 matching bases. V was pared by 5 bases and J by 5 bases, with 15 bases between. The CDR3 covers 14 residues. The germline V gene has CDR1 SGHAT and CDR2 FQNNGV. DNA for the CDR3: TGTGCCAGCAGCCGAAGTAGCGGTCGGGAGACCCAGTACTTC. Its protein is CASSRSSGRETQYF.

Ten or more counts support this clonotype. The chain has TRBV10-3 and TRBJ2-2; 8 nucleotides agree with TRBD2. The CDR3 runs 14 residues. Trimming removed 6 bases from V and 2 bases from J; junction bases left unmatched: 2. Germline loops: CDR1 ENHRY, CDR2 SYGVKD. CDR3 bases: TGTGCCATCAGGAGCGGGGGTAACACCGGGGAGCTGTTTTTT. This sequence encodes CAIRSGGNTGELFF.

This clonotype has only a few counts. The CDR3 reads CSAPKVDQETQYF. CDR3 bases: TGCAGTGCCCCCAAGGTAGACCAAGAGACCCAGTACTTC. The chain joins TRBV20-1 to TRBJ2-5; D unresolved. V was trimmed by 6 bases and J by 0 bases, leaving 11 bases between them. CDR1 is DFQATT, CDR2 SNEGSKA, per germline (reference sequence). CDR3 size: 13 residues.

This clonotype was picked up a small number of times. The V and J genes are TRBV7-2 and TRBJ2-5; 7 bases map to TRBD1. This CDR3 is built from 17 residues. The V and J ends lost 1 base and 1 base, in that order; junction bases with no gene match: 9. Germline loops: CDR1 SGHTA, CDR2 FQGNSA. This CDR3 is CASSLVSTGIGQETQYF. The CDR3 bases are TGTGCCAGCAGCTTAGTGTCGACAGGGATCGGCCAAGAGACCCAGTACTTC.

There are a few counts of this clonotype. V is TRBV10-3 and J is TRBJ2-4, with D tentatively TRBD1 or TRBD2 (5 bases each). Looked up from germline, CDR1 is ENHRY and CDR2 is SYGVKD. V lost 4 bases to trimming and J lost 1 base, with 20 bases between them. This CDR3 is 18 amino acids long. CDR3 amino acids: CAISAAKGSSQAKNIQYF. The CDR3 region has the DNA TGTGCCATCAGTGCAGCGAAGGGGAGCAGTCAGGCCAAAAACATTCAGTACTTC.

This clonotype has more than one count but fewer than ten. The chain links TRBV12-5 to TRBJ2-1, with D hard to call. The CDR3 extends over 11 amino acids. With 6 bases removed from V and 8 bases from J, the gap between germline ends came to 8 bases. Germline lookup yields CDR1 LGHNT and CDR2 FRNRAP. CDR3: CASGTAYEQFF. The DNA for the CDR3 is TGTGCTAGTGGGACCGCCTATGAGCAGTTCTTC.

This clonotype appeared a few times. In DNA form, the CDR3 reads TGTGCCAGCCAGCCGGAGTCCTTGGGCAATGAGCAGTTCTTC. As protein: CASQPESLGNEQFF. The V gene is TRBV5-6, the J gene TRBJ2-1, with unresolved D. The CDR3 has 14 residues. Per germline, CDR1 SGHDT and CDR2 YYEEEE. V shed 7 bases and J shed 6 bases, with 17 bases lying between them.

The chain couples TRBV7-2 to TRBJ2-1, with a possible D match to TRBD2 (6 bases). This CDR3 contains 13 residues. Germline lookup yields CDR1 SGHTA and CDR2 FQGNSA. Trimming cost V 7 bases and J 7 bases, with 14 bases left between them. The CDR3 region is CASTRLGSNEQFF. DNA of the CDR3: TGTGCCAGCACGAGACTAGGGAGTAATGAGCAGTTCTTC.

This clonotype was recorded once. The V gene is TRBV7-9, the J gene TRBJ2-1; D possibly corresponds to TRBD2 (6 bases). Germline CDR1 is SEHNR and CDR2 is FQNEAQ (reference sequence). V lost 5 bases and J 2 bases, leaving 19 bases between the germline ends. This CDR3 has 17 amino acids. CDR3 residues: CASSGYSKRATYNEQFF. Written as DNA, the CDR3 is TGTGCCAGCAGCGGGTATTCTAAGCGGGCAACCTACAATGAGCAGTTCTTC.

V gene TRBV12-3 or TRBV12-4 combines with J gene TRBJ2-1; 8 nucleotides line up with TRBD2. This CDR3 is built from 13 residues. The junction had 8 bases not matched to a gene; V was cut back by 0 bases and J by 16 bases. The CDR3 region is CASSLAIGTSRFF. The CDR3 DNA reads TGTGCCAGCAGTTTAGCTATCGGGACTAGTCGATTCTTC.

Details on this clonotype: This may be a read error, as it is one base from a much larger clone. V usage is TRBV10-3 and J usage is TRBJ2-7; a possible D gene is TRBD1 (5 bases). Between the trimmed V and J ends, which lost 6 bases and 2 bases, there was a span of 14 bases. The CDR3 runs 14 residues. Germline V lookup: CDR1 ENHRY, CDR2 SYGVKD. DNA for the CDR3: TGTGCCATCAGCTTCCGGAACAGGACCTACGAGCAGTACTTC. Its translation: CAISFRNRTYEQYF.

This clonotype came up once. The chain links TRBV7-9 to TRBJ2-7; 10 bases fit TRBD2. The J segment lost 12 bases and the V segment lost 5 bases, leaving 13 bases of the junction unmatched. The CDR3 is 14 residues long. Germline lookup yields CDR1 SEHNR and CDR2 FQNEAQ (reference sequence). The CDR3 DNA follows: TGTGCCAGCAGCCCCGGTCTAGCGGGAGTAGTAATGTACTTC. It is translated as CASSPGLAGVVMYF.

The chain combines TRBV29-1 with TRBJ1-4, with 7 bases fitting TRBD1. J was trimmed by 7 bases and V by 5 bases; bases with no gene match: 7. From germline, CDR1 is SQVTM and CDR2 ANQGSEA. CDR3 length equals 13 residues. The CDR3 reads CSVRGGGTEKLFF. CDR3 in DNA: TGCAGCGTTCGGGGAGGGGGCACTGAAAAACTGTTTTTT.